Listed below are T cell receptor beta chains from one sample, sequenced in a study of post-analysis software for immune sequencing data. MiXCR was run by TCRdb on the PCR reads, yielding one entry per CDR3 protein. The data show about 540,000 distinct CDR3 sequences, around 31% seen once. Input material: blood. These receptors came from a girl between 2 and 17 years old with multiple sclerosis. CDR3s include the opening cysteine and the closing phenylalanine or tryptophan. The order of the fields is V gene, J gene, clone size, CDR3 length, D gene, CDR3 DNA, CDR3 protein. The D gene is left open where the match is weak. The listing skips clone size in some rows; elsewhere it reads once, few, many or a size class.

>TRBV20-1|TRBJ2-5|-|14|TRBD1
TGCAGTGGTAGACCGACAGGGGATAGAGAGACCCAGTACTTC
CSGRPTGDRETQYF
>TRBV7-9|TRBJ1-2|-|15|TRBD1
TGTGCCAGCAGCTTAGTGACAGGGGTCCACTATGGCTACACCTTC
CASSLVTGVHYGYTF
>TRBV29-1|TRBJ2-1|-|14|TRBD2
TGCAGCGTTGACAAGCGGGGCTTTTACAGTGAGCAGTTCTTC
CSVDKRGFYSEQFF
>TRBV29-1|TRBJ2-7|many|12|-
TGCAGCATCTTGAAGGAGACTTACGAGCAGTACTTC
CSILKETYEQYF
>TRBV9|TRBJ2-1|few|16|TRBD2
TGTGCCAGCAGCCCCCAAGCGGGGGGCCGATACAATGAGCAGTTCTTC
CASSPQAGGRYNEQFF
>TRBV29-1|TRBJ1-1|-|15|-
TGCAGCGCCCTACCGACAGTGGCCTTGCACACTGAAGCTTTCTTT
CSALPTVALHTEAFF
>TRBV29-1|TRBJ1-3|-|14|-
TGCAGCGTCGCCGGACTGAGGGGGGGAAACACCATATATTTT
CSVAGLRGGNTIYF
>TRBV28|TRBJ2-1|-|23|TRBD2
TGTGCCAGCAGTCCCTTTAAGTCTAGCGGCAGGAGGGGCTCCAGGAGCTCCTACAATGAGCAGTTCTTC
CASSPFKSSGRRGSRSSYNEQFF
>TRBV5-1|TRBJ2-5|-|14|-
TGCGCCAGCAGCGTGACCTCGGCAAAAGAGACCCAGTACTTC
CASSVTSAKETQYF
>TRBV20-1|TRBJ2-1|few|14|TRBD2
TGCAGTGCTAGGACTAGCGGGGAGACCAATGAGCAGTTCTTC
CSARTSGETNEQFF
>TRBV9|TRBJ2-5|-|15|TRBD1
TGTGCCAGCAGCGTAGGGGGACAGGGACAAGAGACCCAGTACTTC
CASSVGGQGQETQYF
>TRBV6-5|TRBJ1-4|once|15|TRBD1
TGTGCCAGCAGTTATCTGGGGACAGGGGCTGAAGAACTGTTTTTT
CASSYLGTGAEELFF
>TRBV18|TRBJ2-5|-|14|TRBD2
TGTGCCAGCTCACCACAAGCGGGGGGTGAGACCCAGTACTTC
CASSPQAGGETQYF
>TRBV6-5|TRBJ2-7|-|14|-
TGTGCCAGCAGTGCCACAGGGCTCGCCTACGAGCAGTACTTC
CASSATGLAYEQYF
>TRBV12-3/TRBV12-4|TRBJ2-4|once|18|TRBD1
TGTGCCAGCACCCGGGACAGGGGGATGGACTTAGCCAAAAACATTCAGTACTTC
CASTRDRGMDLAKNIQYF
>TRBV2|TRBJ2-5|-|12|-
TGTGCCACCTCCTTGGGACAAGAGACCCAGTACTTC
CATSLGQETQYF
>TRBV5-1|TRBJ1-1|-|15|-
TGCGCCAGCAGTCTAGGGGGGGCGGGAACCACTGAAGCTTTCTTT
CASSLGGAGTTEAFF
>TRBV20-1|TRBJ1-2|few|12|-
TGCAGTGCTAGTAACAGGAACTATGGCTACACCTTC
CSASNRNYGYTF
>TRBV7-9|TRBJ2-1|few|15|-
TGTGCCAGCAGCTCAATGGGTCCTATCTACAATGAGCAGTTCTTC
CASSSMGPIYNEQFF
>TRBV7-3|TRBJ2-1|few|15|TRBD2
TGTGCCAGCAGCTTAGATTTGCTAGCGGACAATGAGCAGTTCTTC
CASSLDLLADNEQFF
>TRBV20-1|TRBJ2-1|few|16|-
TGCAGTGCTAGAGTCCCTTTGTCGGCATACCACAATGAGCAGTTCTTC
CSARVPLSAYHNEQFF
>TRBV5-6|TRBJ2-5|few|15|TRBD2
TGTGCCAGCGGACGACTAGCGGGGGGCCAAGAGACCCAGTACTTC
CASGRLAGGQETQYF
>TRBV20-1|TRBJ1-2|few|12|-
TGCAGTGCTAGAGATGAAGGCGGTAGCTACACCTTC
CSARDEGGSYTF
>TRBV29-1|TRBJ2-2|-|12|TRBD1
TGCAGCAGCATACAGGGGACCGGGGAGCGGTTTTTT
CSSIQGTGERFF
>TRBV5-1|TRBJ2-5|-|19|TRBD2
TGCGCCAGCAGCTCGCTCGGACTAGCGGGGGGGCTGTCTTTGGAGACCCAGTACTTC
CASSSLGLAGGLSLETQYF
>TRBV20-1|TRBJ2-1|-|15|-
TGCAGTTTCCCGACCTCCTTGACAGGCTACAATGAGCAGTTCTTC
CSFPTSLTGYNEQFF
>TRBV6-5|TRBJ2-5|few|15|TRBD2
TGTGCCAGCAGTCCCTTTAGCGGGGGGCAAGAGACCCAGTACTTC
CASSPFSGGQETQYF
>TRBV20-1|TRBJ1-2|-|16|TRBD1
TGCAGTGCATACCCGGTGACAGGGTACGAAGACTATGGCTACACCTTC
CSAYPVTGYEDYGYTF
>TRBV29-1|TRBJ2-1|-|12|-
TGCAGCGTTGTTGCAGGGATCAATGAGCAGTTCTTC
CSVVAGINEQFF
>TRBV4-2|TRBJ2-3|few|18|TRBD2
TGTGCCAGCAGCCAAGATCCAGCGGGGGGGCCTGCGAAAGATACGCAGTATTTT
CASSQDPAGGPAKDTQYF
>TRBV5-1|TRBJ2-3|-|14|-
TGCGCCAGCAGAAGGGGAGATAGCACAGATACGCAGTATTTT
CASRRGDSTDTQYF
>TRBV7-8|TRBJ2-1|-|14|TRBD2
TGTGCCAGCAGCTCCGGGCTAGCGGGGCCTGAGCAGTTCTTC
CASSSGLAGPEQFF
>TRBV3-1|TRBJ2-7|-|13|-
TGTGCCAGCGGCCAGGCCCAGGGAGCCGAGCAGTACTTC
CASGQAQGAEQYF
>TRBV20-1|TRBJ2-7|few|13|-
TGCAGTGCTAGAGTCCCAGGGTCATACGAGCAGTACTTC
CSARVPGSYEQYF
>TRBV5-5|TRBJ2-5|-|13|-
TGTGCCAGCAATAGCCCGGAGCGAGAGACCCAGTACTTC
CASNSPERETQYF
>TRBV12-3/TRBV12-4|TRBJ1-1|few|13|-
TGTGCCAGCAGCTTTCGGACAGCCACTGAAGCTTTCTTT
CASSFRTATEAFF
>TRBV20-1|TRBJ1-4|-|12|-
TGCAGTGCAGCGACGGGGAATGAAAAACTGTTTTTT
CSAATGNEKLFF
>TRBV6-1|TRBJ2-6|few|16|-
TGTGCCAGCAGTGAATGGGGGAGGAGAGGGGCCAACGTCCTGACTTTC
CASSEWGRRGANVLTF
>TRBV6-6|TRBJ2-5|-|14|-
TGTGCCAGCAGGGGCGGGGCAACACAAGAGACCCAGTACTTC
CASRGGATQETQYF
>TRBV5-1|TRBJ1-2|-|13|TRBD1
TGCGCCAGCAGCTTTGACAGGGACTATGGCTACACCTTC
CASSFDRDYGYTF
>TRBV9|TRBJ2-5|-|15|-
TGTACCAGCAGCGTAGCAGGCCTTTCAGAAGAGACCCAGTACTTC
CTSSVAGLSEETQYF
>TRBV2|TRBJ1-1|few|14|TRBD1
TGTGCCAGCAAGTGGGGACAGAATCATATCGGAGCTTTCTTT
CASKWGQNHIGAFF
>TRBV28|TRBJ2-2|-|15|-
TGTGCCAGCAGCATTTGGACTACACACACCGGGGAGCTGTTTTTT
CASSIWTTHTGELFF
>TRBV20-1|TRBJ2-5|many|10|-
TGCAGTGCTAGAACAGCGACCCAGTACTTC
CSARTATQYF
>TRBV20-1|TRBJ2-5|many|16|TRBD1
TGCAGTGCTAGAGACCCGGACAGGGGTATCGTTGAGACCCAGTACTTC
CSARDPDRGIVETQYF
>TRBV14|TRBJ2-5|-|16|TRBD2
TGTGCCAGCAGCCAAGATGGACTAGCGGTACATGAGACCCAGTACTTC
CASSQDGLAVHETQYF